This T cell receptor beta chain was recorded in a study of blood T cell repertoires in COVID-19 (TCRdb year 2020). Concerning the study at large: Samples covering the acute and convalescent phases of COVID-19 were provided by collaborators in the United States, Italy and Spain. The prospective study material was composed of cDNA or gDNA derived from T cells, B-cell-depleted T cells, or PBMCs. Deeply sampled blood TCRbeta repertoires from subjects exposed to, actively infected with, or recovered from COVID-19 were included in the dataset. The repertoires were released in a freely available public database meant as a resource for research on the immune response to SARS-CoV-2. Samples came from the ongoing ImmuneRACE study (first 160 participants) plus 1,254 subjects from 6 global collaborators. A de-identified subject ID, COVID-19 status, age in years and sex were almost always included in the sample metadata. Where available, HLA class I and class II types were taken from metadata supplied by the sample provider and were not determined by assay-based typing.

General findings and caveats noted by the study authors: Clinical and demographic metadata were provided uncurated, with the amount varying by source and participant.

Worth noting for this clone: No cognate antigen has been identified for it. No clone much larger than this one lies a single base away; base qualities are absent.

The immunoSEQ Assay, a bias-controlled multiplex PCR, was used to amplify TCRbeta CDR3 regions from genomic DNA. The original methods were these. The number of nucleated cells in each sample was estimated by amplification of reference gene primers within the assay. To quantify the absolute abundance of each unique TCRbeta CDR3 rearrangement, sequence reads were collapsed and filtered. For each sample, productive Simpson clonality was calculated as the square root of Simpson's diversity index over productive rearrangements. TCRdb obtained this table from immuneACCESS and retained in-frame rearrangements with V and J assigned. These tables miss some clones; where compared with another copy, unresolved V genes account for less than half of the shortfall, and the remainder is unexplained. That table furnishes V, J and clone size, whereas the DNA furnished D and trimming. The sample data list some 160,000 clones, and around 90% of these were observed just once. In total, the top ten clones hold 2% to 2.5% of the sample.

A second Seattle source provided samples from volunteer blood donors who had recovered from COVID-19. Whole blood was collected in K2EDTA tubes by collaborating institutions according to the institutions' own protocols. For TCRbeta analysis, collaborators shipped samples in one of three forms: frozen whole blood, isolated PBMCs, or DNA extracted from either of those sample types. This TCR was sampled from a middle-aged man who had recovered from COVID-19. Sequenced material: peripheral blood.

The nucleotide sequence reads as follows: TGTGCCAGCAGTTATCTCCGGGACAGGGTTAGCTACGAGCAGTACTTC. This sequence encodes CASSYLRDRVSYEQYF. Rearrangement joined TRBV6-2 or TRBV6-3 to TRBJ2-7; TRBD1 lines up with 9 middle nucleotides. The germline V gene supplies CDR1 MNHEY and CDR2 SVGEGT. The CDR3 covers 16 residues, taking in both the cysteine and the phenylalanine. Only the CDR3 part of the read is kept: 48 bases, read in frame from the first base. The junction shows trimming of 3 bases on V and 3 bases on J, and the gene matches do not reach 9 bases of it.